Listed below are T cell receptor beta chains from one sample, sequenced in a study of blood T cell repertoires in COVID-19. This table comes from immunoSEQ multiplex PCR, and its TCRdb copy is limited to in-frame clones, with some not included. Altogether approximately 93,000 clones are present, 70% to 90% being singletons, with the ten largest covering roughly 2%. The sequencing sample was made of peripheral blood. The receptors were gathered from a man between 45 and 60 years old with COVID-19, enrolled during active disease. Both conserved end residues are part of each CDR3. The order of the fields is clone size, J gene, D gene, V gene, CDR3 DNA, CDR3 protein. A D gene is named only where the DNA matches it firmly. Part of the rows lack a size; the others show once, few, many or a class for expanded clones.

clone_size: NA
j_call: TRBJ1-5
d_call: NA
v_call: TRBV5-4
cdr3_nt: TGTGCCAGCAGCTCGGGGGGCTGGGGGCCCCAGCATTTT
cdr3_aa: CASSSGGWGPQHF

clone_size: NA
j_call: TRBJ2-7
d_call: NA
v_call: TRBV12-3/TRBV12-4
cdr3_nt: TGTGCCAGCAGCCGCCTGAGCTCCTACGAGCAGTACTTC
cdr3_aa: CASSRLSSYEQYF

clone_size: NA
j_call: TRBJ1-2
d_call: NA
v_call: TRBV6-5
cdr3_nt: TGTGCCAGCAGTTATGGTTTTGGGCAGGTCCGGCATGGCTACACCTTC
cdr3_aa: CASSYGFGQVRHGYTF

clone_size: NA
j_call: TRBJ1-2
d_call: TRBD1
v_call: TRBV30
cdr3_nt: TGTGCCTGGTGGCAGGGGGGTCGGATCTATGGCTACACCTTC
cdr3_aa: CAWWQGGRIYGYTF

clone_size: NA
j_call: TRBJ2-3
d_call: NA
v_call: TRBV9
cdr3_nt: TGTGCCAGCAGCGTAGGTGGAGGATACACAGATACGCAGTATTTT
cdr3_aa: CASSVGGGYTDTQYF

clone_size: few
j_call: TRBJ2-7
d_call: TRBD1
v_call: TRBV6-2/TRBV6-3
cdr3_nt: TGTGCCAGCAGTTGGGGACAGGGCTACGAGCAGTACTTC
cdr3_aa: CASSWGQGYEQYF

clone_size: NA
j_call: TRBJ2-7
d_call: NA
v_call: TRBV5-1
cdr3_nt: TGCGCCAGCAGCTTCTCACAGGTTTACGAGCAGTACTTC
cdr3_aa: CASSFSQVYEQYF

clone_size: NA
j_call: TRBJ1-3
d_call: NA
v_call: TRBV3-1/TRBV3-2
cdr3_nt: TGTGCCAGCAGCCAAGGAGGATTTAGCTTCTCTGGAAACACCATATATTTT
cdr3_aa: CASSQGGFSFSGNTIYF

clone_size: NA
j_call: TRBJ1-5
d_call: NA
v_call: TRBV5-5
cdr3_nt: TGTGCCAGCAGCCCCTTGGGAGGTGATAGCAATCAGCCCCAGCATTTT
cdr3_aa: CASSPLGGDSNQPQHF

clone_size: NA
j_call: TRBJ1-6
d_call: NA
v_call: TRBV7-9
cdr3_nt: TGTGCCAGCAGCCCTATTGGACAATGGGTGACACCCCTCCACTTT
cdr3_aa: CASSPIGQWVTPLHF

clone_size: NA
j_call: TRBJ1-6
d_call: TRBD1
v_call: TRBV5-1
cdr3_nt: TGCGCCAGCAGCACGGGACAGGATAATTCACCCCTCCACTTT
cdr3_aa: CASSTGQDNSPLHF